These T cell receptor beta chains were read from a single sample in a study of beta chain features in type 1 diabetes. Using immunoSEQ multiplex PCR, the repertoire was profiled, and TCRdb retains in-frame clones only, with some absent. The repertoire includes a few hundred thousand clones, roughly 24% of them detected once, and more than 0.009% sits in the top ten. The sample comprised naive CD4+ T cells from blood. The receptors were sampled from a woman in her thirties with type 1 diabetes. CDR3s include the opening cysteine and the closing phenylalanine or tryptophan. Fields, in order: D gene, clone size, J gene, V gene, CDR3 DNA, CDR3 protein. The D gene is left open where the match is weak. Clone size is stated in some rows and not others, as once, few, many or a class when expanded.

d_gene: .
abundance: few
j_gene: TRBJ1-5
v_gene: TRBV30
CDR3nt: TGTGCCTGGACAGGGGGCAATCAGCCCCAGCATTTT
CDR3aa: CAWTGGNQPQHF

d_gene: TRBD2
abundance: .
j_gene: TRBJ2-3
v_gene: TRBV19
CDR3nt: TGTGCCAGTTCAGGACTAGCGGCCAGCACAGATACGCAGTATTTT
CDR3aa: CASSGLAASTDTQYF

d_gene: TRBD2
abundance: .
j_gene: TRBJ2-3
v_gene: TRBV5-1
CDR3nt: TGCGCCAGCAGCTTGTGGCCTAGCGGAAACACAGATACGCAGTATTTT
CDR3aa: CASSLWPSGNTDTQYF

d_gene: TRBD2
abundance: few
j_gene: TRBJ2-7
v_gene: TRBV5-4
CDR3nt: TGTGCCAGCAGCTTGTTCAGCGGGATAGGAGAGCAGTACTTC
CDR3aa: CASSLFSGIGEQYF

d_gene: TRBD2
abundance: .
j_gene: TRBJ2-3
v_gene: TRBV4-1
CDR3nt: TGCGCCAGCAGCCAACGAGCTAGCGGGATTAGCACAGATACGCAGTATTTT
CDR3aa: CASSQRASGISTDTQYF

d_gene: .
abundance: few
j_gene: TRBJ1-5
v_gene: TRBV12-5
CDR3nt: TGTGCTAGTGGTCAGGACTTTTTGCAGCCCCAGCATTTT
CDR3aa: CASGQDFLQPQHF

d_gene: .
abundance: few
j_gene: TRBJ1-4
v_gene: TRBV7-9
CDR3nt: TGTGCCAGCAGCTTAGTCCTCCAGGGAGAAAAACTGTTTTTT
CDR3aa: CASSLVLQGEKLFF

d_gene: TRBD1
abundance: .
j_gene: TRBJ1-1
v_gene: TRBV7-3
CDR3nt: TGTGCCAGCAGCTCTACAGGGGGCGCAGGCACTGAAGCTTTCTTT
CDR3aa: CASSSTGGAGTEAFF

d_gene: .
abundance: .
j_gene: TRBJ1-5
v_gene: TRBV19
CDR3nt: TGTGCCAGTAGTATCGGGGGGCCTCAGCCCCAGCATTTT
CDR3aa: CASSIGGPQPQHF

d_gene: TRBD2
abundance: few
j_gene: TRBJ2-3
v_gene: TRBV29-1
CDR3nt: TGCAGCGTGGCGGCCGAGGCGGGAGGCACAGATACGCAGTATTTT
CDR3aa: CSVAAEAGGTDTQYF